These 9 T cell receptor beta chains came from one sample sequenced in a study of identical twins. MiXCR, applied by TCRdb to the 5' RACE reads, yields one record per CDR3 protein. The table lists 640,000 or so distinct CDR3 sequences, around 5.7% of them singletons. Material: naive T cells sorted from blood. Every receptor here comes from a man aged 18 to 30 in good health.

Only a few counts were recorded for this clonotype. CDR3 in amino acids: CSARDRGLAEDTIYF. For the CDR3, the DNA is TGCAGTGCTCGGGACAGGGGACTCGCGGAAGACACCATATATTTT. This chain joins TRBV20-1 and TRBJ1-3; 10 bases are shared with TRBD1. The CDR3 has 15 residues. Germline V gene data show CDR1 as DFQATT and CDR2 as SNEGSKA (reference sequence). Unmatched junction bases numbered 12, after V lost 5 bases and J lost 8 bases.

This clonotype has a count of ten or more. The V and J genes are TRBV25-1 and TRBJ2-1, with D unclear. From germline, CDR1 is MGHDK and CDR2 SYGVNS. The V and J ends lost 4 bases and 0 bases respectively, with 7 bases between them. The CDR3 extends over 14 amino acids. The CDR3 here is CASSGSPSYNEQFF. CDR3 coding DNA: TGTGCCAGCAGTGGCAGCCCCTCCTACAATGAGCAGTTCTTC.

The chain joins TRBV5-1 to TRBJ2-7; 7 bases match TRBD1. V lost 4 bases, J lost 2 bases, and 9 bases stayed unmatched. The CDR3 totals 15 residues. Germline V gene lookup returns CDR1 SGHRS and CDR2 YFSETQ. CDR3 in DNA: TGCGCCAGCAGCCCTAATCCGGGACAGACCTACGAGCAGTACTTC. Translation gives CASSPNPGQTYEQYF.

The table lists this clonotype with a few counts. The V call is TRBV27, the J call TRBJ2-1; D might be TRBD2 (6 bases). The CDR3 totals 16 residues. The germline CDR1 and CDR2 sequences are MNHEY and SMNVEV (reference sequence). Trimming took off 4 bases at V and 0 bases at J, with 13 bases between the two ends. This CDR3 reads CASSYIPTSSYNEQFF. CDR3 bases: TGTGCCAGCAGTTATATACCGACTAGCTCCTACAATGAGCAGTTCTTC.

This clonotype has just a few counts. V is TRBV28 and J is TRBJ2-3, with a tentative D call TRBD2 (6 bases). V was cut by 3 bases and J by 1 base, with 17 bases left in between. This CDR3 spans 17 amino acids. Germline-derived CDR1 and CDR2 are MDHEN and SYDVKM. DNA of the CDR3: TGTGCCAGCAGTTTGCCCGGACGACTAGAGGGCACAGATACGCAGTATTTT. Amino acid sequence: CASSLPGRLEGTDTQYF.

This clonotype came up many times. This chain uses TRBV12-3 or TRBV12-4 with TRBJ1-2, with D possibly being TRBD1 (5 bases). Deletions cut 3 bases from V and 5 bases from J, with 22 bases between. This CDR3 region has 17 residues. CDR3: CASSFNTGRQVGYGYTF. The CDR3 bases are TGTGCCAGCAGTTTTAACACAGGCCGACAAGTCGGGTATGGCTACACCTTC.

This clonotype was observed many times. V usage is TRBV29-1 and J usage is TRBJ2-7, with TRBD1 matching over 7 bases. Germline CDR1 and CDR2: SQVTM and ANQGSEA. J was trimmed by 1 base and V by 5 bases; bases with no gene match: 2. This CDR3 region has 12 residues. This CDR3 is CSVWTGSYEQYF. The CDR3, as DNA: TGCAGCGTTTGGACAGGTTCCTACGAGCAGTACTTC.

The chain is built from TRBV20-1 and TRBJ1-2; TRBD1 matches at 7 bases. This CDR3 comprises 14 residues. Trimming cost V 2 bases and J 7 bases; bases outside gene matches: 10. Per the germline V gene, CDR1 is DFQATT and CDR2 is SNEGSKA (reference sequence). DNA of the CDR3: TGCAGTGCTAGACGACAGGGAGCATCCTCTGGCTACACCTTC. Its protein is CSARRQGASSGYTF.

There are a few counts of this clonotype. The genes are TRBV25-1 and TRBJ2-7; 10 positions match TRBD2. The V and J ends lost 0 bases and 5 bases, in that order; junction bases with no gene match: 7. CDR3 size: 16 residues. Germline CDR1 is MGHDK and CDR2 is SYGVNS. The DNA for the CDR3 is TGTGCCAGCAGTGAATATAGCCTAGCGGGAGCGCACGAGCAGTACTTC. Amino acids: CASSEYSLAGAHEQYF.